This T cell receptor beta chain was captured in a study of cytomegalovirus exposure and HLA in healthy donors. Study-wide results and limits: Later genetic work tied a missense DCLRE1C variant to beta-chain V and J trimming. Earlier analysis yielded a pattern in which most TCR beta V segments were productive about 90% or about 30% of the time. Accurate prediction of most subjects' HLA-A and HLA-B alleles from TCR beta sequences was reported. Researchers reported in a later analysis that common viral pathogens appeared linked to several top clusters.

As for this clone: No antigen is known for it.

The V end was cut by 4 bases, the J end by 3 bases, with 30 bases between. The germline gives CDR1 SGDLS, CDR2 YYNGEE. CDR3 length: 20 residues. Both 60 Vbeta primers and 13 Jbeta primers went into the PCR. Profiled with immunoSEQ multiplex PCR; TCRdb holds only in-frame clones, not every one. The sample has about 130,000 clones, less than 80% seen once. The clonotype originates from a man aged 25-40 years in good health and CMV-seronegative. Sample: PBMCs. This sequence joins TRBV9 and TRBJ2-3, with a tentative D call TRBD1 (6 bases). The CDR3 loop is CASSPRTEGVPSRKTDTQYF. The CDR3 region has the DNA TGTGCCAGCAGCCCCCGGACAGAGGGGGTCCCCTCTAGAAAGACAGATACGCAGTATTTT.